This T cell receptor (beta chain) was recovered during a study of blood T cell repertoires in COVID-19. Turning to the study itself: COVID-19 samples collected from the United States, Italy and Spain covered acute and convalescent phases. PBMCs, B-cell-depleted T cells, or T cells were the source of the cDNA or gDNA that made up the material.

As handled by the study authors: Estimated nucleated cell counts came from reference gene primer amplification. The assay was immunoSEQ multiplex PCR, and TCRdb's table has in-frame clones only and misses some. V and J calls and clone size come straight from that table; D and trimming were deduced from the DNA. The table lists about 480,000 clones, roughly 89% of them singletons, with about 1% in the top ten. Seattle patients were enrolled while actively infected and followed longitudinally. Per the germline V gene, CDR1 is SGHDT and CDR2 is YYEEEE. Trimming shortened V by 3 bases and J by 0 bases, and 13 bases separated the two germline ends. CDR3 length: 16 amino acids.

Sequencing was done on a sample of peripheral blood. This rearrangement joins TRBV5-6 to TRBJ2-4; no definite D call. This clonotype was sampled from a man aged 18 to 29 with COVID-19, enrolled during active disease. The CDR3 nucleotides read TGTGCCAGCAGCTCGCCAGGTTCTCTAGCCAAAAACATTCAGTACTTC. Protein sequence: CASSSPGSLAKNIQYF.